This TCR beta chain was identified in a study of CD8 T cells in ankylosing spondylitis. General observations from the study: Clones linked to disease were reported to show significant enrichment in matched ankylosing spondylitis synovial fluid. What seemed typical of ankylosing spondylitis blood was a TCR beta motif built from 7 or 8 highly homologous variants.

As for this clonotype: Antigen: not known.

In TCRdb, the 5' RACE reads were re-called with MiXCR into one record per CDR3 protein. The repertoire holds 150,000 or so distinct CDR3 sequences, with 30% to 35% as singletons. The CDR3 sequence is 15 residues long. Germline CDR1 is KGHSH and CDR2 is LQKENI. V shed 6 bases and J 6 bases; nucleotides not matched to a gene: 7. This sequence was found in a male donor with ankylosing spondylitis. The specimen was synovial fluid, either unsorted or a sorted T cell fraction (not recorded which). The chain employs TRBV18 and TRBJ2-1; 11 bases map to TRBD2. CDR3 amino acids: CASSPTSGSSNEQFF. In nucleotides, the CDR3 is TGTGCCAGCTCGCCCACTAGCGGGAGTTCCAATGAGCAGTTCTTC.